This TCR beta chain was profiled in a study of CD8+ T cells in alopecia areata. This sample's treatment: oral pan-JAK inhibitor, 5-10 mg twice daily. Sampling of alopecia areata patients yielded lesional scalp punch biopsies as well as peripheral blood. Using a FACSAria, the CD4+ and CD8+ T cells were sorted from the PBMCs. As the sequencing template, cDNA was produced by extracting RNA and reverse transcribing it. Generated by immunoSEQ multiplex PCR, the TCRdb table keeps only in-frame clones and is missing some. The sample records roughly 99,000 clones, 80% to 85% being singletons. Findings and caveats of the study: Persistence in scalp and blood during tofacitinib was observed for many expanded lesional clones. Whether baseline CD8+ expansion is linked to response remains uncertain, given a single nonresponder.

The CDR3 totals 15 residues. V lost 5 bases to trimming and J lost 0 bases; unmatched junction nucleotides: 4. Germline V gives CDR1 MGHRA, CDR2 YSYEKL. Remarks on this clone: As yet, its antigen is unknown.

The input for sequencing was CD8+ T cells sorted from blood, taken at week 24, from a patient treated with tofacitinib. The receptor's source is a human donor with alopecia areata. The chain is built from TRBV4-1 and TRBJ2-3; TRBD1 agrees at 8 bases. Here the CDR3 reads CASSSRQGSTDTQYF. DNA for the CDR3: TGCGCCAGCAGCTCTCGACAGGGGAGCACAGATACGCAGTATTTT.